Sequencing of this T cell receptor (beta chain) was carried out in a study of blood T cell repertoires in COVID-19. Looking at the study overall: Acute-phase and convalescent COVID-19 samples originated in the United States, Italy and Spain. PBMCs, B-cell-depleted T cells, or T cells provided the cDNA or gDNA that made up the material.

The germline gives CDR1 SGHTA, CDR2 FQGNSA. V was pared by 6 bases and J by 4 bases, with 17 bases between. The CDR3 contains 15 residues. Original analysis: Quantification of nucleated cells was approximated via reference gene primer amplification. Here immunoSEQ multiplex PCR was the method, and the copy in TCRdb shows in-frame clones only, minus some. That table gives V, J and clone size, and the DNA gave D and trimming. Counted here are 250,000 or so clones, around 90% occurring once; the ten biggest clones make up 4.1%. This chain links TRBV7-2 with TRBJ2-3; tentative D call: TRBD2 (5 bases). The sequence was obtained from a young woman with acute COVID-19. Sequenced: PBMCs or T cells enriched from blood (not recorded which). The CDR3 DNA reads as TGTGCCAGCAGGGAGTTCATCGTGCGGGCAGATACGCAGTATTTT. Translated: CASREFIVRADTQYF.